These 32 T cell receptor beta chains originate from one sample sequenced in a study of CD8+CD57+ T cells in acquired aplastic anemia. For sequencing, patients were chosen who had shown expansion of CD8+CD57+ cells by flow cytometry. Genomic DNA was employed as the template in profiling TCR beta VDJ and CDR3. TCRdb analysed the reads with MiXCR anew, one entry per CDR3 protein. Of approximately 220,000 distinct CDR3 sequences in the sample, roughly half were seen once. The sequenced material came from sorted CD4+, CD8+, or CD8+CD57+ T cells (not recorded which) from PBMCs. The receptor source for this set is a human donor with aplastic anemia.

The table lists this clonotype with many counts. The rearrangement uses TRBV5-4 and TRBJ1-2, with unresolved D. The germline V and J ends were trimmed by 0 bases and 0 bases, with 9 bases remaining between them. Germline assignment: CDR1 SGHNT and CDR2 YYREEE (reference sequence). The CDR3 contains 15 residues. CDR3 sequence: CASSLAAGTNYGYTF. The CDR3 DNA reads TGTGCCAGCAGCTTGGCCGCGGGTACTAACTATGGCTACACCTTC.

This clonotype was observed at least ten times. This chain links TRBV4-1 with TRBJ2-7; 10 bases are a match to TRBD2. The germline V gene has CDR1 MGHRA and CDR2 YSYEKL. CDR3 size: 15 residues. Trimming at V came to 0 bases and at J to 2 bases, leaving 1 base not matched to a gene. This CDR3 is CASSQELAGTYEQYF. CDR3 DNA sequence: TGCGCCAGCAGCCAAGAACTAGCGGGAACCTACGAGCAGTACTTC.

The chain combines TRBV25-1 with TRBJ1-2, with TRBD1 matching 11 bases. The CDR3 loop spans 16 amino acids. Germline assignment: CDR1 MGHDK and CDR2 SYGVNS. The V and J ends lost 7 bases and 7 bases, in that order; junction bases with no gene match: 14. The CDR3 protein is CASTPGQGARGPGYTF. CDR3 DNA sequence: TGTGCCAGCACCCCAGGACAGGGGGCGCGAGGTCCTGGCTACACCTTC.

On this clonotype itself: It may be a read error: a sequence one base away is much more abundant. The J gene is TRBJ1-3, the V gene TRBV4-1, with TRBD1 identical over 7 bases. V dropped 0 bases and J dropped 2; count of bases not matched to a gene: 1. The V gene's germline CDR1 is MGHRA and CDR2 YSYEKL. CDR3 length: 15 residues. The CDR3 reads CASSQDTGAGNTIYF. The DNA for the CDR3 is TGCGCCAGCAGCCAAGATACAGGGGCTGGAAACACCATATATTTT.

Comment on this clonotype: A much larger clone differs by one base, so this may be a read error. The CDR3 reads CANSLSGLSYEQYF. CDR3 coding DNA: TGTGCCAACAGCTTATCCGGACTCTCCTACGAGCAGTACTTC. The chain links TRBV7-2 to TRBJ2-7, with a possible D match to TRBD2 (5 bases). CDR3 length: 14 amino acids. The germline V gene has CDR1 SGHTA and CDR2 FQGNSA.

For the CDR3, the DNA is TGCAGCACACTCGGCCGCGGAGCTTTCTTT. Protein: CSTLGRGAFF. V and J are TRBV29-1 and TRBJ1-1; D gene unclear. V lost 8 bases and J 10 bases, leaving 14 bases between the germline ends. Germline V gene lookup returns CDR1 SQVTM and CDR2 ANQGSEA. This CDR3 is built from 10 residues.

In regard to this clonotype: Since a much larger clone is just one base distant, this may be a read error. Given the absence of the conserved phenylalanine or tryptophan at the CDR3 end, a read error is likely. The chain joins TRBV9 to TRBJ2-1, with a tentative D call TRBD2 (7 bases). Trimming stripped 7 bases from V and 6 bases from J, with 8 bases between. The CDR3 spans 11 residues. From germline, CDR1 is SGDLS and CDR2 YYNGEE. CDR3 sequence reads: CASGGANEQFV. The CDR3, as DNA: TGTGCCAGCGGGGGGGCCAATGAGCAGTTCGTC.

The table lists this clonotype with many counts. The chain has TRBV7-9 and TRBJ2-7; 10 bases match TRBD1. The V and J ends lost 5 bases and 4 bases, in that order; junction bases with no gene match: 2. This CDR3 has 13 amino acids. Germline loops: CDR1 SEHNR, CDR2 FQNEAQ (reference sequence). CDR3 nucleotides: TGTGCCAGCAGCCCGGGACAGGGGTACGAGCAGTACTTC. The encoded protein is CASSPGQGYEQYF. The full variable domain, rest sourced from reference TRBV7-9 and TRBJ2-7, is DTGVSQNPRHKITKRGQNVTFRCDPISEHNRLYWYRQTLGQGPEFLTYFQNEAQLEKSRLLSDRFSAERPKGSFSTLEIQRTEQGDSAMYLCASSPGQGYEQYFGPGTRLTVT.

With respect to this clonotype: Relative to the germline gene, one junction end is altered; a read error may explain this. The V call is TRBV19, the J call TRBJ1-3; D call uncertain. CDR1 is LNHDA, CDR2 SQIVND, per germline (reference sequence). The CDR3 totals 13 residues. CDR3 region: CASSDLPGHPPDF. CDR3 bases: TGTGCCAGTAGTGACCTACCCGGGCACCCCCCGGATTTT.

This clonotype was seen only once. The chain employs TRBV7-2 and TRBJ1-2, with TRBD1 matching 9 bases. CDR1 SGHTA and CDR2 FQGNSA come from the germline V gene. J was trimmed by 6 bases and V by 4 bases; bases with no gene match: 12. The CDR3 has 16 residues. The CDR3 DNA reads TGTGCCAGCAGCTCATCCGGGACAGGGACGCGCAATGGCTACACCTTC. Its translation: CASSSSGTGTRNGYTF.

This sequence joins TRBV25-1 and TRBJ2-2; 9 nucleotides line up with TRBD1. The V segment lost 3 bases and the J segment 0 bases; nucleotides outside the gene matches: 8. Germline CDR1 reads MGHDK; CDR2 reads SYGVNS. The CDR3 loop spans 18 amino acids. The CDR3 loop is CASSDLTGGCANTGELFF. DNA of the CDR3: TGTGCCAGCAGTGATCTCACAGGGGGCTGTGCGAACACCGGGGAGCTGTTTTTT.

V is TRBV20-1 and J is TRBJ1-2; no firm D call. This CDR3 region has 17 residues. Trimming pared 4 bases from V and 5 bases from J, leaving 26 bases between. CDR1 DFQATT and CDR2 SNEGSKA come from the germline V gene (reference sequence). CDR3 amino acids: CSANIPGVTGLSYGYTF. For the CDR3, the DNA is TGCAGTGCTAATATTCCGGGAGTGACGGGGTTATCTTATGGCTACACCTTC.

This clonotype appeared many times. The chain has TRBV6-5 and TRBJ2-2, with D perhaps matching TRBD2 (5 bases). V lost 7 bases and J 7 bases, leaving 10 bases between the germline ends. The germline gives CDR1 MNHEY, CDR2 SVGAGI. This CDR3 region has 12 residues. The CDR3 nucleotides read TGTGCCAGCACCTCAGGACTCGGGGAGCTGTTTTTT. Protein: CASTSGLGELFF.

This clonotype was detected many times. The CDR3 sequence: CSARDLAGSSYEQYF. DNA for the CDR3: TGCAGTGCTAGAGACTTGGCGGGGAGCTCCTACGAGCAGTACTTC. The chain joins TRBV20-1 to TRBJ2-7; perhaps TRBD2 as D (6 bases). Germline V gene lookup returns CDR1 DFQATT and CDR2 SNEGSKA (reference sequence). The V end was cut by 0 bases, the J end by 0 bases, with 12 bases between. This CDR3 is built from 15 residues.

This clonotype was detected many times. The V and J genes are TRBV10-3 and TRBJ2-7; no clear D gene. Per germline, CDR1 ENHRY and CDR2 SYGVKD. Trimming left V 3 bases short and J 0 bases short, with 18 bases between. CDR3 length: 17 amino acids. CDR3 in amino acids: CAISEILTAPSSYEQYF. The CDR3 DNA reads as TGTGCCATCAGTGAAATATTGACGGCTCCCAGCTCCTACGAGCAGTACTTC.

J is TRBJ1-5 and V is TRBV5-1, with 8 nucleotides matching TRBD1. The germline CDR1 and CDR2 sequences are SGHRS and YFSETQ. Germline trimming cut 0 bases from V and 3 bases from J; bases unmatched to any gene: 5. The CDR3 has 16 residues. The CDR3: CASSLAPTGDNQPQHF. CDR3 coding DNA: TGCGCCAGCAGCTTGGCCCCGACAGGGGACAATCAGCCCCAGCATTTT.

This clonotype was observed a few times. The CDR3 reads CASSLGERQFF. The CDR3 DNA sequence: TGTGCCAGCAGCTTGGGCGAAAGGCAGTTCTTC. V usage is TRBV7-9 and J usage is TRBJ2-1; no clear D gene. The CDR3 consists of 11 residues. Germline V gene sequence: CDR1 SEHNR, CDR2 FQNEAQ (reference sequence). Deletions cut 3 bases from V and 12 bases from J, with 9 bases between.

This clonotype was found many times. The chain has TRBV6-5 and TRBJ2-1; TRBD2 matches 8 bases. The CDR3 covers 12 residues. Germline V CDR1 and CDR2: MNHEY, SVGAGI. Trimming took 7 bases from V and 6 from J; bases not matched to a gene: 2. The CDR3 sequence: CASTGGSNEQFF. The CDR3 DNA reads TGTGCCAGCACGGGGGGGAGCAATGAGCAGTTCTTC.

V gene TRBV20-1 combines with J gene TRBJ1-5; D is unclear. The V gene's germline CDR1 is DFQATT and CDR2 SNEGSKA (reference sequence). V was pared by 6 bases and J by 9 bases, with 9 bases between. CDR3 length: 10 residues. In DNA form, the CDR3 reads TGCAGTGCGCGGGGTTTGCCCCAGCATTTT. Translated: CSARGLPQHF.

This clonotype was seen repeatedly, ten times or more. The chain is built from TRBV7-9 and TRBJ1-3, with D uncertain. V was pared by 3 bases and J by 8 bases, with 11 bases between. Germline V gene lookup returns CDR1 SEHNR and CDR2 FQNEAQ (reference sequence). There are 13 residues in the CDR3. The CDR3 sequence is CASSLGEADTIYF. The DNA for the CDR3 is TGTGCCAGCAGCTTGGGAGAGGCAGACACCATATATTTT. Filled out from reference TRBV7-9 and TRBJ1-3, the complete variable domain reads DTGVSQNPRHKITKRGQNVTFRCDPISEHNRLYWYRQTLGQGPEFLTYFQNEAQLEKSRLLSDRFSAERPKGSFSTLEIQRTEQGDSAMYLCASSLGEADTIYFGEGSWLTVV.

The chain recombines TRBV28 with TRBJ2-1; 9 bases fit TRBD1. The V gene's germline CDR1 is MDHEN and CDR2 SYDVKM. The CDR3 totals 16 residues. V was pared by 6 bases and J by 3 bases, with 9 bases of the junction left unmatched. In DNA, the CDR3 is TGTGCCAGCAGCCTTACAGGGGGCGAATTCTACAATGAGCAGTTCTTC. It translates to CASSLTGGEFYNEQFF.

This clonotype was seen many times. The chain has TRBV19 and TRBJ1-1; tentatively, D is TRBD1 (5 bases). The V end lost 8 bases, the J end lost 4 bases, and 20 bases lay between the germline ends. The CDR3 covers 15 residues. The germline gives CDR1 LNHDA, CDR2 SQIVND (reference sequence). The CDR3 coding sequence is TGTGCCAGTGACGGGGGGGACGGCCCAAGCACTGAAGCTTTCTTT. Protein product: CASDGGDGPSTEAFF.

This clonotype has at least ten counts. V gene TRBV20-1 combines with J gene TRBJ2-7, with 9 bases lining up with TRBD2. The CDR3 totals 16 residues. Trimming at V came to 6 bases and at J to 2 bases, leaving 14 bases not matched to a gene. Germline CDR1 is DFQATT and CDR2 is SNEGSKA (reference sequence). DNA of the CDR3: TGCAGTGCCCGTAGTTTGCGGGAGGGCCGGACCTACGAGCAGTACTTC. The encoded protein is CSARSLREGRTYEQYF.

This clonotype has at least ten counts. The rearrangement links TRBV5-6 to TRBJ2-2; D gene ambiguous. CDR1 is SGHDT, CDR2 YYEEEE, per germline. V lost 4 bases and J lost 3, with 4 bases in between. The length of the CDR3 is 12 residues. The CDR3: CASSPDTGELFF. CDR3 bases: TGTGCCAGCAGCCCTGACACCGGGGAGCTGTTTTTT.

This clonotype was found a few times. The chain couples TRBV7-9 to TRBJ2-3; 7 bases fit TRBD2. The V segment lost 1 base and the J segment 5 bases; nucleotides outside the gene matches: 6. Germline lookup yields CDR1 SEHNR and CDR2 FQNEAQ (reference sequence). This CDR3 comprises 15 residues. The CDR3: CASSLGAGDLDTQYF. CDR3 nucleotide sequence: TGTGCCAGCAGCTTAGGGGCGGGAGATCTAGATACGCAGTATTTT.

The chain is built from TRBV27 and TRBJ2-7, with TRBD1 matching 7 bases. CDR1 and CDR2 (germline): MNHEY, SMNVEV (reference sequence). CDR3 size: 14 residues. V trimming: 6 bases; J trimming: 0 bases; junction bases outside the gene matches: 5. Written as DNA, the CDR3 is TGTGCCAGCAGGGGGACAGAACTCTCCTACGAGCAGTACTTC. Its translation is CASRGTELSYEQYF.

CDR3 region: CASSFGGLNEQYF. The DNA for the CDR3 is TGTGCCAGCAGTTTCGGGGGGCTCAACGAGCAGTACTTC. V usage is TRBV12-3 or TRBV12-4 and J usage is TRBJ2-7; weak D call: TRBD2 (7 bases). V lost 3 bases and J 5 bases, leaving 11 bases between the germline ends. CDR3 size: 13 residues.

The chain links TRBV6-5 to TRBJ2-1, with no clear D. Trimming shortened V by 4 bases and J by 4 bases, and 14 bases separated the two germline ends. This CDR3 region has 15 residues. Looked up from germline, CDR1 is MNHEY and CDR2 is SVGAGI. CDR3 in amino acids: CASSSGPGEYNEQFF. The DNA for the CDR3 is TGTGCCAGCAGTTCCGGACCTGGTGAATACAATGAGCAGTTCTTC.

Worth noting for this clonotype: A much larger clone differs from this one at a single base, so this may be a read error. The chain combines TRBV10-3 with TRBJ1-2, with D possibly being TRBD1 (6 bases). Trimming removed 5 bases at V and 3 bases at J, with 16 bases between. Germline V gene data show CDR1 as ENHRY and CDR2 as SYGVKD. The CDR3 covers 15 residues. The CDR3 nucleotides are TGTGCCATCAGTTATAACAAGAAGGGGGACTATGGCTACACCTTC. This translates into CAISYNKKGDYGYTF.

This clonotype was seen repeatedly, ten times or more. The rearrangement joins TRBV4-2 to TRBJ2-3, with 15 positions matching TRBD2. The CDR3 contains 16 residues. V lost 1 base, J lost 4 bases, and 0 bases stayed unmatched. Germline CDR1 is LGHNA and CDR2 is YNFKEQ. CDR3 coding DNA: TGTGCCAGCAGCCAAGGGACTAGCGGGGGGGCAGATACGCAGTATTTT. It codes for CASSQGTSGGADTQYF.

This clonotype was counted ten times or more. The rearrangement uses TRBV6-5 and TRBJ2-7, with D perhaps assigned TRBD1 or TRBD2 (6 bases each). CDR3 length equals 13 residues. Germline V gene lookup returns CDR1 MNHEY and CDR2 SVGAGI. V shed 1 base and J shed 7 bases, with 11 bases lying between them. Here the CDR3 DNA reads TGTGCCAGCAGTTACTTCGGGGGCGAGGAGCAGTACTTC. Protein: CASSYFGGEEQYF.

This clonotype was recorded many times. This chain uses TRBV6-5 with TRBJ2-5; 7 bases agree with TRBD2. CDR1 is MNHEY, CDR2 SVGAGI, per germline. V trimming: 7 bases; J trimming: 2 bases; junction bases outside the gene matches: 10. This CDR3 has 15 amino acids. CDR3 region: CASIGSGGSQETQYF. CDR3 nucleotides: TGTGCCAGCATAGGGTCTGGCGGGAGTCAAGAGACCCAGTACTTC.